A single sample is the source of the 14 T cell receptor beta chains below, sequenced in a study of control samples from healthy donors and cancer patients. The data were produced by immunoSEQ multiplex PCR, yet TCRdb's version contains in-frame clones alone and is incomplete. Of 40,000 to 65,000 clones in the sample, approximately 86% were seen once. The source material was PBMCs. The receptor set was obtained from a man between 60 and 75 years old with head and neck cancer.

The chain has TRBV10-3 and TRBJ1-1, with 8 bases matching TRBD1. The CDR3 spans 12 residues. Germline loops: CDR1 ENHRY, CDR2 SYGVKD. Trimming took 6 bases from V and 5 from J; bases not matched to a gene: 2. The CDR3 reads CAISWTGTEAFF. CDR3 DNA: TGTGCCATCAGCTGGACAGGGACTGAAGCTTTCTTT.

The chain combines TRBV3-1 (or the pseudogene TRBV3-2) with TRBJ2-5; perhaps TRBD1 as D (6 bases). The CDR3 extends over 15 amino acids. V dropped 1 base and J dropped 1 base, with 10 bases sitting between them. Germline CDR1 LGHDT, CDR2 YNNKEL (reference sequence). The CDR3 DNA reads as TGTGCCAGCAGCCAAGGGACAGTCACCCAAGAGACCCAGTACTTC. This gives the protein CASSQGTVTQETQYF.

The rearrangement links TRBV27 to TRBJ1-2; 8 bases agree with TRBD1. The CDR3 is 14 residues long. Germline values: CDR1 MNHEY, CDR2 SMNVEV (reference sequence). V shed 3 bases, J shed 3 bases, and the junction held 3 bases outside the gene matches. As DNA, the CDR3 is TGTGCCAGCAGTTTGACAGGGGTCGACTATGGCTACACCTTC. This gives the protein CASSLTGVDYGYTF.

This clone was seen a few times. The CDR3: CATSRDLLSRRTQYF. The CDR3 DNA is TGTGCCACCAGCAGAGATCTATTGTCACGTCGCACGCAGTATTTT. The chain employs TRBV15 and TRBJ2-3, with D hard to call. V gave up 0 bases and J gave up 9 bases, with 16 bases separating them. This CDR3 comprises 15 residues. CDR1 is LNHNV and CDR2 is YYDKDF in the germline V gene (reference sequence).

This clone was observed a single time. CDR3 residues: CASSLSWPGDRLAPAFF. CDR3 nucleotides: TGTGCCAGCAGTTTATCATGGCCAGGGGATCGGTTAGCGCCAGCTTTCTTT. The V call is TRBV27, the J call TRBJ1-1; D might be TRBD1 (6 bases). Trimming took 0 bases from V and 10 from J, leaving 24 bases between them. CDR3 size: 17 residues. Germline V gene sequence: CDR1 MNHEY, CDR2 SMNVEV (reference sequence).

The chain uses TRBV28 and TRBJ1-6, with TRBD1 matching 7 bases. Trimming at V came to 5 bases and at J to 7 bases, leaving 5 bases not matched to a gene. The CDR3 covers 14 residues. CDR1 is MDHEN, CDR2 SYDVKM, per germline. The CDR3 coding sequence is TGTGCCAGCAGTCGGGGACAGACAAATTCACCCCTCCACTTT. It is translated as CASSRGQTNSPLHF.

This chain connects TRBV7-2 to TRBJ2-6; maybe TRBD1 (6 bases). The CDR3 length is 16 residues. V was clipped by 5 bases and J by 0 bases, with 11 bases between them. CDR1 and CDR2 from the germline V gene are SGHTA and FQGNSA. CDR3 sequence: CASSLGQHSGANVLTF. CDR3 sequence (DNA): TGTGCCAGCAGCCTAGGACAGCACTCTGGGGCCAACGTCCTGACTTTC.

The chain has TRBV5-6 and TRBJ2-3, with D possibly being TRBD2 (5 bases). Trimming took 4 bases from V and 9 from J, leaving 21 bases between them. Per the germline V gene, CDR1 is SGHDT and CDR2 is YYEEEE. The CDR3 spans 15 residues. The CDR3 DNA reads as TGTGCCAGCAGCCTGGACTGGGCGGGCGTAGGAACGCAGTATTTT. This codes for CASSLDWAGVGTQYF. Drawing the rest from reference TRBV5-6 and TRBJ2-3, the complete variable domain is DAGVTQSPTHLIKTRGQQVTLRCSPKSGHDTVSWYQQALGQGPQFIFQYYEEEERQRGNFPDRFSGHQFPNYSSELNVNALLLGDSALYLCASSLDWAGVGTQYFGPGTRLTVL.

V is TRBV24-1 and J is TRBJ2-3; 7 bases map to TRBD1. The CDR3 has 16 amino acids. Germline lookup yields CDR1 KGHDR and CDR2 SFDVKD. Trimming took 4 bases from V and 0 from J; bases not matched to a gene: 6. CDR3 region: CATSDSGTESTDTQYF. DNA for the CDR3: TGTGCCACCAGTGACTCCGGGACAGAGAGCACAGATACGCAGTATTTT.

This rearrangement joins TRBV7-3 to TRBJ1-1; 10 bases line up with TRBD1. The germline gives CDR1 SGHTA, CDR2 FQGTGA. CDR3 length: 20 amino acids. V shed 4 bases and J 1 base; nucleotides not matched to a gene: 18. The CDR3 DNA reads as TGTGCCAGCAGCTCACAACAGAAACGACAGGGGGCGAAGGGGAACACTGAAGCTTTCTTT. Residues: CASSSQQKRQGAKGNTEAFF.

In nucleotides, the CDR3 is TGCGCCAGCAGTGAGTCACACCTAGATCAGCCCCAGCATTTT. Protein product: CASSESHLDQPQHF. The chain carries TRBV10-2 and TRBJ1-5; D remains unclear. V gave up 0 bases and J gave up 5 bases, with 8 bases separating them. Germline V gene lookup returns CDR1 WSHSY and CDR2 SAAADI. This CDR3 spans 14 amino acids.

The chain's CDR3 is CASLVNRLIVGYTF. The CDR3 coding sequence is TGTGCCAGCCTAGTTAACAGACTTATAGTGGGCTACACCTTC. The chain is built from TRBV6-5 and TRBJ1-2; D remains unclear. CDR3 length: 14 residues. V lost 8 bases, J lost 8 bases, and 21 bases lay in between. The germline gives CDR1 MNHEY, CDR2 SVGAGI.

This chain links TRBV28 with TRBJ1-5; maybe TRBD1 (5 bases). The CDR3 runs 15 residues. V was clipped by 2 bases and J by 3 bases, with 11 bases between them. Germline V CDR1 and CDR2: MDHEN, SYDVKM. The CDR3 region is CASSLLGGDNQPQHF. The CDR3 DNA reads as TGTGCCAGCAGTTTACTTGGGGGGGACAATCAGCCCCAGCATTTT.

The genes are TRBV19 and TRBJ2-6; D might be TRBD1 (6 bases). This CDR3 spans 17 amino acids. Germline lookup yields CDR1 LNHDA and CDR2 SQIVND (reference sequence). V lost 2 bases to trimming and J lost 4 bases, with 15 bases between them. The CDR3 is CASSIFFGGDGANVLTF. In nucleotides, the CDR3 is TGTGCCAGTAGTATATTCTTTGGGGGCGACGGGGCCAACGTCCTGACTTTC.